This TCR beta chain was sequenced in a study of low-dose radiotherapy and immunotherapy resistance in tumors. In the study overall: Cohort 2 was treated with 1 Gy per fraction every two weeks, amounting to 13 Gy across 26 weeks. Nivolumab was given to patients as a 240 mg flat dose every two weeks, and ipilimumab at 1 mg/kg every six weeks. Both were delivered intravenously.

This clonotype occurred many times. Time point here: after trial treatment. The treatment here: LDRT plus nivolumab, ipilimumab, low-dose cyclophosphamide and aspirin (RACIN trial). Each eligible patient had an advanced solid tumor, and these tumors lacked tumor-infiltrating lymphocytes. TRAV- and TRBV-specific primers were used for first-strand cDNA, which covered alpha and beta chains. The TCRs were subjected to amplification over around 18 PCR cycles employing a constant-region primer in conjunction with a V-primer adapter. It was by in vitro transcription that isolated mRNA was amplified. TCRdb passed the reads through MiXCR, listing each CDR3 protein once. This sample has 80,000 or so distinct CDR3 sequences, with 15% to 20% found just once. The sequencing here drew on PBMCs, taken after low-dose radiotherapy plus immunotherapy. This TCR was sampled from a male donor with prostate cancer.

The CDR3 region is CASSLAGPNTEAFF. DNA for the CDR3: TGTGCCAGCAGTTTAGCGGGTCCGAACACTGAAGCTTTCTTT. The genes are TRBV27 and TRBJ1-1; no clear D gene. Germline V gives CDR1 MNHEY, CDR2 SMNVEV (reference sequence). Trimming stripped 2 bases from V and 1 base from J, with 8 bases between. This CDR3 spans 14 amino acids.